This T cell receptor beta chain appears in the sequencing data of a study of blood T cells in healthy people across ages. Study results and limitations: Unsorted PBMCs ruled out conclusive naive versus antigen-experienced comparison.

The donors, all healthy, were Caucasians living in Russia, aged roughly 6 to 100. The CDR3 runs 12 residues. V lost 8 bases and J lost 2, with 9 bases in between. Germline values: CDR1 MDHEN, CDR2 SYDVKM. It was with a sample-barcoded 5' primer and a J-beta primer mix that a second PCR of roughly 7 to 11 cycles was run. Every sample gave at least 2.5 million paired-end reads containing CDR3. Each CDR3 protein gets one entry after TCRdb re-called the 5' RACE reads with MiXCR. The table includes about 720,000 distinct CDR3 sequences, about a fifth detected once. A remark on this clonotype: Its cognate antigen is unknown.

The TCR was taken from a man in his sixties or seventies in good health. The chain carries TRBV28 and TRBJ1-2; D is unclear. Sequencing input: blood. The CDR3 nucleotides are TGTGCCAGCTTTTCACTCAACTATGGCTACACCTTC. Residues: CASFSLNYGYTF.